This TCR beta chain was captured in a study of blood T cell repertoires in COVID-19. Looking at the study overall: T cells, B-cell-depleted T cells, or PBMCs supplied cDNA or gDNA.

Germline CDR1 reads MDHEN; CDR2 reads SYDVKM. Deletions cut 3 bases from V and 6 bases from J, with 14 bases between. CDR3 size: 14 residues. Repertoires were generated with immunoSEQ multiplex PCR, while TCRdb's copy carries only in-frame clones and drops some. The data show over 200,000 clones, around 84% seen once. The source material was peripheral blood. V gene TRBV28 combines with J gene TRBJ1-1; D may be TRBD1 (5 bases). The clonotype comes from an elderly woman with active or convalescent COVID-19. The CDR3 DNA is TGTGCCAGCAGTTTGCGGGGGGGTTTGGCTGAAGCTTTCTTT. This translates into CASSLRGGLAEAFF.